This T cell receptor beta chain was documented in a study of T cells in women clearing cervical HPV infection. As for the study in general: Only a few women had HLA typing results available. General study results and limits: T-cell numbers per sample were unknown and may explain richness differences. Cases and controls were distinguished at AUC about 0.79 by richness and V genes.

Sequenced by immunoSEQ multiplex PCR; TCRdb stores in-frame clones only, minus some. This table holds roughly 29,000 clones. Turning to this clone: The target antigen is unknown.

Material for sequencing was blood buffy coat. This receptor was taken from a woman between 18 and 70 years old with a cervical HPV16 infection that either progressed to CIN3+ or cleared (not recorded which).

CDR3 residues: CASSQAGTGFRETQYF. CDR3 DNA (partial): TGCGCCAGCAGCCAAGCCGGGACAGGGTTCCGGGAGACC. V usage is TRBV4-1 and J usage is TRBJ2-5; the match to TRBD1 covers 9 bases. With the read ending 3 residues before the CDR3 end, the germline J gene is used to fill in that end. Trimming at V came to 1 base and at J to 5 bases, leaving 8 bases not matched to a gene. CDR1 and CDR2 from the germline V gene are MGHRA and YSYEKL. There are 16 residues in the CDR3.